This T cell receptor beta chain derives from a study of metastatic and nonmetastatic thyroid tumors. Study-wide background: The study looked at repertoires side by side in blood and in tumor or nodule tissue from malignant and benign thyroid patients.

This clone was picked up a small number of times. The antigen remains unidentified. Not a single patient had been given any form of treatment at any point before undergoing thyroid surgery. The CDR3 runs to 18 residues. V dropped 0 bases and J dropped 4 bases, with 22 bases sitting between them. Germline V lookup: CDR1 SNHLY, CDR2 FYNNEI. Study-wide findings and caveats: It was reported that TCR beta diversity was significantly higher in malignant thyroid tumors than benign nodules, in blood and tumor.

In the original workflow: A classifier of distant metastasis in papillary thyroid cancer was built from CDR3 differences (across clinicopathological groups). TCRdb re-clonotyped the PCR reads via MiXCR. The V and J calls reflect TCRdb's pipeline rather than the authors' work. The profile shows approximately 30,000 clones, roughly 3.5% of them singletons. This clonotype was sampled from a male donor with papillary thyroid cancer or a benign thyroid nodule (not recorded which). Some clones in this sample may be carry-over from other donors' samples. The chain has TRBV2 and TRBJ2-7, with a weak D call TRBD2 (5 bases). Source material: blood. Written as DNA, the CDR3 is TGTGCCAGCAGTGAAGCGGCACCATTACTGGACTCCTCTTACGAGCAGTACTTC. Protein product: CASSEAAPLLDSSYEQYF.